Sequencing of this TCR beta chain was carried out in a study of blood T cell repertoires in COVID-19. Study-level information: From the United States, Italy and Spain came samples of acute and convalescent COVID-19. T cells, B-cell-depleted T cells, or PBMCs provided the cDNA or gDNA that served as material.

This clone occurred once. The V segment lost 7 bases and the J segment 6 bases; nucleotides outside the gene matches: 5. The CDR3 totals 13 residues. From germline, CDR1 is MNHEY and CDR2 SVGAGI. Per the original data handling: Amplification of reference gene primers was used by the study to estimate nucleated cell counts. Here immunoSEQ multiplex PCR was the method, and the copy in TCRdb shows in-frame clones only, minus some. V, J and clone size were drawn from that table, and D and trimming were deduced from the DNA. The data contain 110,000 or so clones, 70% to 90% of them singletons. The chain employs TRBV6-5 and TRBJ1-1; 10 bases match TRBD1. The sequenced material came from peripheral blood. This sequence was found in a woman aged 50 to 65 with acute or convalescent COVID-19. The CDR3 sequence: CASTRQGASEAFF. The CDR3 bases are TGTGCCAGCACCCGACAGGGGGCCTCTGAAGCTTTCTTT.